What follows are 29 T cell receptor beta chains derived from one specimen sequenced in a study of CD8+ T cells in alopecia areata. RNA was isolated and reverse transcribed to cDNA, the sequencing template. Repertoires were generated with immunoSEQ multiplex PCR, while TCRdb's copy carries only in-frame clones and drops some. The data show about 200,000 clones, roughly 50% seen once. The material sequenced was CD8+ T cells sorted from blood. These receptors all stem from a human donor in good health.

The chain uses TRBV25-1 and TRBJ2-2; either TRBD1 or TRBD2 may fit D (5 bases each). Trimming took off 8 bases at V and 6 bases at J, with 13 bases between the two ends. CDR3 length: 13 residues. CDR1 and CDR2 (germline): MGHDK, SYGVNS. CDR3 nucleotides: TGTGCCAGCGGAGGACACTCCGCCGGGGAGCTGTTTTTT. Encoded protein: CASGGHSAGELFF.

V usage is TRBV7-2 and J usage is TRBJ2-7; D is ambiguous. Germline V CDR1 and CDR2: SGHTA, FQGNSA. The V gene lost 3 bases and the J gene lost 6 bases, with 6 bases spanning the gap. This CDR3 is 11 amino acids long. The chain's CDR3 is CASSFAGEQYF. In DNA form, the CDR3 reads TGTGCCAGCAGCTTTGCCGGCGAGCAGTACTTC.

The V call is TRBV2, the J call TRBJ2-5; TRBD2 agrees at 11 bases. Germline-derived CDR1 and CDR2 are SNHLY and FYNNEI. Trimming cost V 2 bases and J 1 base; bases outside gene matches: 6. The CDR3 is 17 residues long. Here the CDR3 DNA reads TGTGCCAGCAGTGAAACGCCCCTAGCGGGGGGCCAAGAGACCCAGTACTTC. Translating it yields CASSETPLAGGQETQYF.

The V gene is TRBV7-9, the J gene TRBJ2-2; D is ambiguous. V was trimmed by 5 bases and J by 8 bases, leaving 6 bases between them. CDR1 SEHNR and CDR2 FQNEAQ come from the germline V gene (reference sequence). The CDR3 consists of 11 residues. CDR3 in amino acids: CASSVEGELFF. The CDR3 nucleotides read TGTGCCAGCAGCGTCGAGGGGGAGCTGTTTTTT.

This chain joins TRBV29-1 and TRBJ1-1; D might be TRBD1 (5 bases). CDR1 is SQVTM and CDR2 is ANQGSEA in the germline V gene. The CDR3 length is 13 residues. The ends were cut back, 7 bases at V and 0 bases at J, with 12 bases in the middle. The CDR3 coding sequence is TGCAGCGCGAGCCCGGGGGTGAACACTGAAGCTTTCTTT. Protein: CSASPGVNTEAFF.

This clone was found a few times. This chain connects TRBV10-3 to TRBJ2-3; weak D call: TRBD1 (5 bases). CDR1 is ENHRY, CDR2 SYGVKD, per germline. The ends were cut back, 0 bases at V and 15 bases at J, with 16 bases in the middle. The CDR3 has 13 residues. The DNA for the CDR3 is TGTGCCATCAGTGAGTCAGGGCAGGGATCACCCTATTTT. This sequence encodes CAISESGQGSPYF.

The chain combines TRBV29-1 with TRBJ1-1; possible D gene TRBD1, 5 bases. V lost 4 bases and J 7 bases, leaving 10 bases between the germline ends. The CDR3 totals 11 residues. The V gene's germline CDR1 is SQVTM and CDR2 ANQGSEA. The DNA of the CDR3 is TGCAGCGTTGCCGCGGGGGGTGAAGCTTTCTTT. It yields the protein CSVAAGGEAFF.

The V call is TRBV7-9, the J call TRBJ2-5, with D uncertain. Trimming pared 5 bases from V and 5 bases from J, leaving 12 bases between. Looked up from germline, CDR1 is SEHNR and CDR2 is FQNEAQ (reference sequence). The CDR3 consists of 13 residues. Here the CDR3 DNA reads TGTGCCAGCAGCCCCCGGGCATTGGAGACCCAGTACTTC. Its protein is CASSPRALETQYF.

This clone was observed a few times. The genes are TRBV10-2 and TRBJ2-5, with 7 bases matching TRBD1. In germline, CDR1 is WSHSY, CDR2 SAAADI. The junction had 8 bases not matched to a gene; V was cut back by 6 bases and J by 7 bases. CDR3 length equals 13 residues. CDR3 region: CASRSDREGTQYF. The CDR3 nucleotides are TGCGCCAGCAGGTCCGACAGGGAAGGGACCCAGTACTTC.

This chain joins TRBV4-1 and TRBJ1-1, with D possibly TRBD1 on 5 matching bases. This CDR3 spans 14 amino acids. Trimming removed 3 bases at V and 1 base at J, with 9 bases between. In germline, CDR1 is MGHRA, CDR2 YSYEKL. The chain's CDR3 is CASSHPDRNTEAFF. For the CDR3, the DNA is TGCGCCAGCAGCCACCCAGACAGGAACACTGAAGCTTTCTTT.

V is TRBV5-5 and J is TRBJ1-6; the match to TRBD1 covers 7 bases. The CDR3 extends over 14 amino acids. The V and J ends lost 2 bases and 7 bases, in that order; junction bases with no gene match: 3. Germline V gene data show CDR1 as SGHKS and CDR2 as YYEKEE (reference sequence). In DNA, the CDR3 is TGTGCCAGCAGCTTCTGGGACAGAAATTCACCCCTCCACTTT. It translates to CASSFWDRNSPLHF.

The chain links TRBV4-1 to TRBJ2-7; TRBD1 agrees at 7 bases. J lost 0 bases, V lost 4 bases, and 3 bases had no gene match. From germline, CDR1 is MGHRA and CDR2 YSYEKL. The length of the CDR3 is 14 residues. CDR3 sequence reads: CASSPRDSSYEQYF. DNA of the CDR3: TGCGCCAGCAGCCCCCGGGACAGCTCCTACGAGCAGTACTTC.

The chain has TRBV25-1 and TRBJ1-1; a possible D gene is TRBD1 (6 bases). Looked up from germline, CDR1 is MGHDK and CDR2 is SYGVNS. Trimming pared 8 bases from V and 4 bases from J, leaving 8 bases between. This CDR3 is built from 11 residues. The CDR3 DNA reads TGTGCCAGCGGCAGGGGCACTGAAGCTTTCTTT. Encoded protein: CASGRGTEAFF.

V usage is TRBV2 and J usage is TRBJ2-7; 8 bases are a match to TRBD2. The CDR3 totals 13 residues. Germline loops: CDR1 SNHLY, CDR2 FYNNEI. J lost 7 bases, V lost 6 bases, and 8 bases had no gene match. The CDR3 is CASSHRTSREQYF. Written as DNA, the CDR3 is TGTGCCAGCAGCCACCGGACTAGCAGGGAGCAGTACTTC.

There are a few counts of this clone. The CDR3 region has the DNA TGCGCCAGCAGCCAAGAAGTTGGCAGACAGACCCAGTACTTC. Protein: CASSQEVGRQTQYF. The V gene is TRBV4-1, the J gene TRBJ2-5, with no clear D. The CDR3 consists of 14 residues. CDR1 is MGHRA, CDR2 YSYEKL, per germline. The germline V and J ends were trimmed by 0 bases and 6 bases, with 11 bases remaining between them.

This clone was seen more than once but under ten times. The chain combines TRBV5-1 with TRBJ2-5; 7 bases match TRBD1. This CDR3 contains 16 residues. The germline CDR1 and CDR2 sequences are SGHRS and YFSETQ. Germline trimming cut 0 bases from V and 2 bases from J; bases unmatched to any gene: 7. CDR3 bases: TGCGCCAGCAGCTTGGCCAGAGTGGGACAGCAAGAGACCCAGTACTTC. Residues: CASSLARVGQQETQYF.

This clone was detected only once. The V call is TRBV19, the J call TRBJ2-5; the match to TRBD2 covers 8 bases. This CDR3 has 14 residues. The J segment lost 5 bases and the V segment lost 7 bases, leaving 9 bases of the junction unmatched. Germline assignment: CDR1 LNHDA and CDR2 SQIVND (reference sequence). The CDR3 bases are TGTGCCAGTACCCCCAGCGGGGGCGGGGAGACCCAGTACTTC. This codes for CASTPSGGGETQYF.

This clone came up a few times. The rearrangement joins TRBV7-9 to TRBJ2-1; D perhaps matches TRBD1 (6 bases). Germline CDR1 is SEHNR and CDR2 is FQNEAQ (reference sequence). V lost 4 bases to trimming and J lost 10 bases, with 11 bases between them. CDR3 size: 12 residues. CDR3 in amino acids: CASSSRGREQFF. CDR3 nucleotides: TGTGCCAGCAGCTCCAGGGGACGGGAGCAGTTCTTC.

A remark on this clone: Additional DNA sequences in this sample encode the identical CDR3. The chain links TRBV5-6 to TRBJ1-1, with D maybe TRBD1 (6 bases). The CDR3 is 13 residues long. The ends were cut back, 0 bases at V and 4 bases at J, with 7 bases in the middle. CDR1 is SGHDT and CDR2 is YYEEEE in the germline V gene. The CDR3 loop is CASSLGGGTEAFF. CDR3 bases: TGTGCCAGCAGCTTGGGAGGGGGCACTGAAGCTTTCTTT.

This chain links TRBV27 with TRBJ2-5, with 10 nucleotides matching TRBD2. V trimming: 5 bases; J trimming: 3 bases; junction bases outside the gene matches: 9. This CDR3 region has 16 residues. Germline V CDR1 and CDR2: MNHEY, SMNVEV (reference sequence). The CDR3 is CASSVSGLAVEETQYF. The CDR3 nucleotides are TGTGCCAGCAGTGTAAGCGGACTAGCGGTTGAAGAGACCCAGTACTTC.

The genes are TRBV4-1 and TRBJ2-3; D is undetermined. V dropped 1 base and J dropped 0 bases, with 8 bases sitting between them. Germline values: CDR1 MGHRA, CDR2 YSYEKL. This CDR3 comprises 15 residues. The CDR3 reads CASSQGIFSTDTQYF. CDR3 DNA sequence: TGCGCCAGCAGCCAAGGGATTTTTAGCACAGATACGCAGTATTTT.

The genes are TRBV2 and TRBJ1-2, with a possible D match to TRBD1 (5 bases). V lost 8 bases and J lost 0, with 10 bases in between. Per germline, CDR1 SNHLY and CDR2 FYNNEI. The CDR3 loop spans 13 amino acids. The CDR3 nucleotides read TGTGCCAGCCCCAGGGTGCCTAACTATGGCTACACCTTC. It is translated as CASPRVPNYGYTF.

This clone turned up a few times. The chain joins TRBV2 to TRBJ1-1; D perhaps matches TRBD1 (5 bases). The germline V and J ends were trimmed by 8 bases and 1 base, with 8 bases remaining between them. The CDR3 has 12 amino acids. CDR1 is SNHLY and CDR2 is FYNNEI in the germline V gene. The CDR3 region has the DNA TGTGCCAGCCGGGACGGGAACACTGAAGCTTTCTTT. Translated: CASRDGNTEAFF.

Comment on this clone: The sample holds other DNA sequences that translate to the same CDR3. This chain connects TRBV27 to TRBJ2-7; the match to TRBD1 covers 11 bases. CDR1 MNHEY and CDR2 SMNVEV come from the germline V gene (reference sequence). The CDR3 has 14 amino acids. With V trimmed by 6 bases and J by 3 bases, 4 bases remained unmatched. The CDR3: CASSSGTGGYEQYF. The CDR3 nucleotides read TGTGCCAGCAGCTCCGGGACAGGGGGCTACGAGCAGTACTTC.

This clone was recorded once. Here the CDR3 reads CSVERTGDYGYTF. CDR3 nucleotides: TGCAGCGTTGAGCGGACAGGGGACTATGGCTACACCTTC. The rearrangement joins TRBV29-1 to TRBJ1-2, with TRBD1 matching over 9 bases. V gave up 3 bases and J gave up 3 bases; unmatched junction bases: 2. Germline V gives CDR1 SQVTM, CDR2 ANQGSEA. There are 13 residues in the CDR3.

This clone was seen a few times. The chain combines TRBV19 with TRBJ2-5; D unclear. The CDR3 spans 11 residues. Per the germline V gene, CDR1 is LNHDA and CDR2 is SQIVND (reference sequence). V was cut by 9 bases and J by 5 bases, with 10 bases left in between. CDR3: CASHPAETQYF. Here the CDR3 DNA reads TGTGCCAGCCACCCGGCGGAGACCCAGTACTTC.

The chain employs TRBV25-1 and TRBJ2-3; 10 nucleotides align to TRBD2. With 6 bases clipped from V and 4 bases from J, the junction kept 1 base outside the gene matches. The CDR3 is 13 amino acids. Germline loops: CDR1 MGHDK, CDR2 SYGVNS. This CDR3 reads CASRLAGADTQYF. CDR3 nucleotide sequence: TGTGCCAGCAGGCTAGCGGGGGCAGATACGCAGTATTTT.

The chain employs TRBV27 and TRBJ1-1, with D possibly matching TRBD1 (6 bases). This CDR3 spans 13 amino acids. Trimming shortened V by 6 bases and J by 7 bases, and 15 bases separated the two germline ends. Germline V CDR1 and CDR2: MNHEY, SMNVEV (reference sequence). DNA for the CDR3: TGTGCCAGCAGCCGAGGGGGGTGGATTGAAGCTTTCTTT. It specifies CASSRGGWIEAFF.

CDR3 DNA: TGTGCCAGTAGTTTGACACCGTTTGGCTACGAGCAGTACTTC. The encoded protein is CASSLTPFGYEQYF. V gene TRBV19 combines with J gene TRBJ2-7; D is ambiguous. There are 14 residues in the CDR3. Looked up from germline, CDR1 is LNHDA and CDR2 is SQIVND (reference sequence). V was trimmed by 5 bases and J by 3 bases, leaving 14 bases between them.